The clone carrying this TCR beta chain was observed a handful of times. The length of the CDR3 is 17 residues. Deletions cut 2 bases from V and 3 bases from J, with 17 bases between. The sample belongs to a study of identical twins. Template switching created a universal primer site, and the cDNA included unique molecular identifiers. TCRdb called the 5' RACE reads again in MiXCR, with one record for every CDR3 protein. The table lists a few hundred thousand distinct CDR3 sequences, 10% of them singletons, with less than 12% in the top ten. The material sequenced was memory T cells sorted from blood. The sequence was collected from a man in his forties or fifties in good health. V gene TRBV12-3 or TRBV12-4 combines with J gene TRBJ2-1; D may be TRBD2 (7 bases). CDR3 loop: CASSLPRGGGNYNEQFF. CDR3 in DNA: TGTGCCAGCAGTTTACCGCGGGGCGGGGGCAACTACAATGAGCAGTTCTTC.